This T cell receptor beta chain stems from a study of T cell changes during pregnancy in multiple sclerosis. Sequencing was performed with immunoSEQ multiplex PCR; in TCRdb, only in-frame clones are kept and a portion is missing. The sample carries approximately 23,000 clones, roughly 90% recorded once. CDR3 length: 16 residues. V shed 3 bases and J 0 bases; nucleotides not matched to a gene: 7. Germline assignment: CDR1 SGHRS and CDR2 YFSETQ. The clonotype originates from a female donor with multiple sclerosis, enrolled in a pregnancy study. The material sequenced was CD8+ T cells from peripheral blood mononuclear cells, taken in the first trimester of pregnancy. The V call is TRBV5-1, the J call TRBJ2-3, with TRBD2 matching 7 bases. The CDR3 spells CASSSREGLSTDTQYF. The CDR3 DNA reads TGCGCCAGCAGCTCTAGGGAGGGGTTGAGCACAGATACGCAGTATTTT.